A selection of T cell receptor beta chains follows, all from one sample in a study of CD8 T cells in ankylosing spondylitis. TCRdb re-called the 5' RACE reads with MiXCR, one entry per CDR3 protein. This table holds about 7,000 distinct CDR3 sequences, 2.8% found once. Sequencing input: blood, either unsorted or a sorted T cell fraction (not recorded which). The origin of the receptors is a female donor with ankylosing spondylitis or in good health (not recorded which). Each CDR3 is given with its conserved first and last residue. D genes are given only for firm matches. Not all rows give a size; the values are once, few, many and, for expanded clones, a class.

clone_size: many; v_call: TRBV2; j_call: TRBJ2-5; d_call: .; cdr3_aa: CASSEARGWAGEETQYF; cdr3_nt: TGTGCCAGCAGTGAAGCGAGGGGTTGGGCCGGGGAAGAGACCCAGTACTTC
clone_size: many; v_call: TRBV9; j_call: TRBJ1-1; d_call: TRBD1; cdr3_aa: CASRTGPNTEAFF; cdr3_nt: TGTGCCAGCAGGACAGGGCCGAACACTGAAGCTTTCTTT
clone_size: many; v_call: TRBV9; j_call: TRBJ2-1; d_call: TRBD1; cdr3_aa: CASSVGDRVVNEQFF; cdr3_nt: TGTGCCAGCAGCGTAGGCGACAGGGTTGTTAATGAGCAGTTCTTC
clone_size: many; v_call: TRBV9; j_call: TRBJ2-2; d_call: .; cdr3_aa: CASSATPQDYRPTELFF; cdr3_nt: TGTGCCAGCAGCGCGACCCCACAGGACTATCGTCCAACGGAGCTGTTTTTT
clone_size: medium-sized; v_call: TRBV9; j_call: TRBJ2-7; d_call: .; cdr3_aa: CASSVGYGHSYEQYF; cdr3_nt: TGTGCCAGCAGCGTAGGGTACGGACACTCCTACGAGCAGTACTTC
clone_size: many; v_call: TRBV9; j_call: TRBJ2-3; d_call: TRBD2; cdr3_aa: CASSLLGLDADTQYF; cdr3_nt: TGTGCCAGCAGCCTTCTCGGACTAGACGCAGATACGCAGTATTTT
clone_size: many; v_call: TRBV9; j_call: TRBJ2-1; d_call: .; cdr3_aa: CASGFGSGAQFF; cdr3_nt: TGTGCCAGCGGATTCGGGTCCGGTGCGCAGTTCTTC
clone_size: many; v_call: TRBV9; j_call: TRBJ2-3; d_call: .; cdr3_aa: CASSGGTGSTDTQYF; cdr3_nt: TGTGCCAGCAGCGGCGGGACGGGTAGCACAGATACGCAGTATTTT
clone_size: many; v_call: TRBV9; j_call: TRBJ2-1; d_call: .; cdr3_aa: CASSVGGLPYNEQFF; cdr3_nt: TGTGCCAGCAGCGTAGGCGGGCTCCCCTACAATGAGCAGTTCTTC
clone_size: many; v_call: TRBV9; j_call: TRBJ2-7; d_call: TRBD2; cdr3_aa: CASSPGTSGPGEQYF; cdr3_nt: TGTGCCAGCAGCCCCGGGACTAGCGGGCCCGGCGAGCAGTACTTC
clone_size: many; v_call: TRBV9; j_call: TRBJ1-6; d_call: TRBD1; cdr3_aa: CASSTGVNSPLHF; cdr3_nt: TGTGCCAGCAGTACAGGGGTCAATTCACCCCTCCACTTT
clone_size: many; v_call: TRBV9; j_call: TRBJ2-2; d_call: TRBD2; cdr3_aa: CASRPAGDYTGELFF; cdr3_nt: TGTGCCAGCAGGCCCGCGGGAGACTATACCGGGGAGCTGTTTTTT
clone_size: many; v_call: TRBV9; j_call: TRBJ2-1; d_call: .; cdr3_aa: CASSTSTGLAYNEQFF; cdr3_nt: TGTGCCAGCAGCACCAGTACTGGTCTGGCCTACAATGAGCAGTTCTTC
clone_size: many; v_call: TRBV9; j_call: TRBJ1-1; d_call: .; cdr3_aa: CASSPWAMEDTEAFF; cdr3_nt: TGTGCCAGCAGCCCTTGGGCTATGGAGGACACTGAAGCTTTCTTT
clone_size: many; v_call: TRBV9; j_call: TRBJ2-7; d_call: TRBD1; cdr3_aa: CASSGGQVDSGGYEQYF; cdr3_nt: TGTGCCAGCAGCGGGGGACAGGTGGACAGTGGGGGTTACGAGCAGTACTTC
clone_size: many; v_call: TRBV9; j_call: TRBJ2-3; d_call: .; cdr3_aa: CASSSARDPWEDTQYF; cdr3_nt: TGTGCCAGCAGCTCTGCCCGGGACCCTTGGGAAGATACGCAGTATTTT
clone_size: medium-sized; v_call: TRBV9; j_call: TRBJ2-2; d_call: .; cdr3_aa: CASSDPGNTGELFF; cdr3_nt: TGTGCCAGCAGCGATCCCGGTAACACCGGGGAGCTGTTTTTT
clone_size: many; v_call: TRBV9; j_call: TRBJ2-2; d_call: TRBD2; cdr3_aa: CASSVPGLADYTGELFF; cdr3_nt: TGTGCCAGCAGCGTACCAGGACTAGCGGATTACACCGGGGAGCTGTTTTTT
clone_size: many; v_call: TRBV9; j_call: TRBJ2-7; d_call: TRBD1; cdr3_aa: CASSVGGDSSYEQYF; cdr3_nt: TGTGCCAGCAGCGTAGGTGGGGACAGCTCCTACGAGCAGTACTTC
clone_size: many; v_call: TRBV27; j_call: TRBJ2-7; d_call: .; cdr3_aa: CASSFGLAKSFYEQYF; cdr3_nt: TGTGCCAGCAGTTTCGGACTCGCAAAAAGCTTCTACGAGCAGTACTTC
clone_size: many; v_call: TRBV9; j_call: TRBJ1-1; d_call: .; cdr3_aa: CASSVIFGTEAFF; cdr3_nt: TGTGCCAGCAGCGTAATATTCGGCACTGAAGCTTTCTTT
clone_size: many; v_call: TRBV9; j_call: TRBJ2-3; d_call: TRBD2; cdr3_aa: CASSVLSGRARTDTQYF; cdr3_nt: TGTGCCAGCAGCGTTCTTAGCGGGAGGGCCCGCACAGATACGCAGTATTTT
clone_size: many; v_call: TRBV9; j_call: TRBJ1-6; d_call: .; cdr3_aa: CASSVDGGTSPLHF; cdr3_nt: TGTGCCAGCAGCGTAGATGGGGGTACTTCACCCCTCCACTTT
clone_size: many; v_call: TRBV9; j_call: TRBJ2-3; d_call: .; cdr3_aa: CASSVDSQGLADTQYF; cdr3_nt: TGTGCCAGCAGCGTAGATAGTCAGGGGTTAGCAGATACGCAGTATTTT
clone_size: many; v_call: TRBV9; j_call: TRBJ2-3; d_call: .; cdr3_aa: CASSGSGGPTDTQYF; cdr3_nt: TGTGCCAGCAGCGGATCGGGGGGCCCCACAGATACGCAGTATTTT
clone_size: .; v_call: TRBV9; j_call: TRBJ2-3; d_call: .; cdr3_aa: CASSEGDTQYF; cdr3_nt: TGTGCCAGCAGCGAAGGAGATACGCAGTATTTT
clone_size: medium-sized; v_call: TRBV9; j_call: TRBJ1-4; d_call: .; cdr3_aa: CASSDQWDEKLFF; cdr3_nt: TGTGCCAGCAGCGACCAGTGGGATGAAAAACTGTTTTTT